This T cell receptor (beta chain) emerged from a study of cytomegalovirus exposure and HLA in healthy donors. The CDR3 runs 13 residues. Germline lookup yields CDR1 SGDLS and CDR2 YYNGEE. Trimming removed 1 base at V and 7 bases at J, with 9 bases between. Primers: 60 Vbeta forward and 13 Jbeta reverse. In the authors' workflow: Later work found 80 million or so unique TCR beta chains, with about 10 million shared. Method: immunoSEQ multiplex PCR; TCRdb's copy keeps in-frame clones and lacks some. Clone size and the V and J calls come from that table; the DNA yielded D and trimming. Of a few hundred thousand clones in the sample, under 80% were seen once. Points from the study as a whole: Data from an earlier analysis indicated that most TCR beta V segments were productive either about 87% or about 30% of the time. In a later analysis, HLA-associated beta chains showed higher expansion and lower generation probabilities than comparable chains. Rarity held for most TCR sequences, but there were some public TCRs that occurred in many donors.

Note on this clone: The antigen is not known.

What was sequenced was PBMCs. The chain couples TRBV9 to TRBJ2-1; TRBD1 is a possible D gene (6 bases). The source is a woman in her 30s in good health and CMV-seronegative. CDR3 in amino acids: CASSVTGKNEQFF. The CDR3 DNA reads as TGTGCCAGCAGCGTAACAGGGAAGAATGAGCAGTTCTTC.